The T cell receptor beta chain described here comes from a study of CD8+CD57+ T cells in acquired aplastic anemia. Study-wide results and caveats: In common between the patients and the controls were approximately 28 CD8+ CDR3 sequences. Patients versus controls showed no significant CD8+ Simpson's diversity difference.

The CDR3 consists of 13 residues. V was trimmed by 6 bases and J by 2 bases, leaving 10 bases between them. Germline values: CDR1 SGHTA, CDR2 FQGNSA. Genomic DNA, the template, was used for profiling of the TCR beta VDJ and CDR3. TCRdb used MiXCR to reprocess the reads, holding one entry per CDR3 protein. This table has more than 150,000 distinct CDR3 sequences, under 55% appearing once. Regarding this clonotype: What it binds is not known.

Individuals selected for sequencing had exhibited CD8+CD57+ cell expansion on flow cytometry. Prior therapy had not been administered to any patient at the time of blood sampling. This TCR derives from a human donor with aplastic anemia. The chain joins TRBV7-2 to TRBJ2-5, with TRBD1 as a possible D gene (6 bases). Sequenced input: sorted CD4+, CD8+, or CD8+CD57+ T cells (not recorded which) from PBMCs. The CDR3 sequence is CASSNRDQETQYF. CDR3 coding DNA: TGTGCCAGCAGTAACAGGGATCAAGAGACCCAGTACTTC.